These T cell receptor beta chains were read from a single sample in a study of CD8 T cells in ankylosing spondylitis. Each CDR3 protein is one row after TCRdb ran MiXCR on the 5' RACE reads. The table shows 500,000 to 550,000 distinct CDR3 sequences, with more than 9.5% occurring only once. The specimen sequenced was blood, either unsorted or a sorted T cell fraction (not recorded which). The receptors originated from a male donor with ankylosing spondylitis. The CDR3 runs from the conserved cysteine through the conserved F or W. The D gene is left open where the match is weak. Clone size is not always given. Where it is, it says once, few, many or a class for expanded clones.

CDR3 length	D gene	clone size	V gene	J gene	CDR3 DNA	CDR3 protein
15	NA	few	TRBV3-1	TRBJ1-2	TGTGCCAGCAGCCAGAACCCCATCTCTAACTATGGCTACACCTTC	CASSQNPISNYGYTF
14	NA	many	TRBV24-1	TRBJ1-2	TGTGCCACCAGTGATTCCGGACTCCGCTATGGCTACACCTTC	CATSDSGLRYGYTF
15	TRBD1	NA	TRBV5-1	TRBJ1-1	TGCGCCAGCAGCTGGGGACAGGGGGAGAGAACTGAAGCTTTCTTT	CASSWGQGERTEAFF
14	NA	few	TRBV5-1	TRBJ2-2	TGCGCCAGCAGGGGACGGCCGAACACCGGGGAGCTGTTTTTT	CASRGRPNTGELFF
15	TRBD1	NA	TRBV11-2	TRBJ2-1	TGTGCCAGCAGCTTAGATGGGACAGGGGGCTATGAGCAGTTCTTC	CASSLDGTGGYEQFF
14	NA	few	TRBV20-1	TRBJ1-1	TGCAGTGCTAGAGAGGTAAGGACGAACACTGAAGCTTTCTTT	CSAREVRTNTEAFF
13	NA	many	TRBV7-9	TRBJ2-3	TGTGCCAGCAGTCCCAGGGACCGAGATACGCAGTATTTT	CASSPRDRDTQYF
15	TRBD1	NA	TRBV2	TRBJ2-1	TGTGCCAGCAAAAACCGGGACAGCTCCTACAATGAGCAGTTCTTC	CASKNRDSSYNEQFF
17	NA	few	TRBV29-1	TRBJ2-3	TGCAGCGCCGCAGGACTACATAAGGACAGAAGCACAGATACGCAGTATTTT	CSAAGLHKDRSTDTQYF
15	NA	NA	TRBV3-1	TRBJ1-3	TGTGCCAGCAGCCAGGGAACCCGCTCTGGAAACACCATATATTTT	CASSQGTRSGNTIYF
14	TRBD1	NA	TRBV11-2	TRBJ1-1	TGTGCCAGCAGCTCAACACAGGGGGCCACTGAAGCTTTCTTT	CASSSTQGATEAFF